Following are 6 T cell receptor beta chains from one sample sequenced in a study of T cell responses to AZD1222 COVID-19 vaccine. Repertoires were generated with immunoSEQ multiplex PCR, while TCRdb's copy carries only in-frame clones and drops some. Here the sample spans roughly 110,000 clones, about 90% being singletons. Specimen: peripheral blood, collected 28 days after the second AZD1222 dose. These receptors all come from an adult who received the AZD1222 COVID-19 vaccine.

This clone was detected many times. V and J are TRBV2 and TRBJ2-1; 10 positions agree with TRBD2. Germline-derived CDR1 and CDR2 are SNHLY and FYNNEI. This CDR3 has 16 amino acids. V dropped 6 bases and J dropped 6; count of bases not matched to a gene: 11. CDR3: CASRRRLASGSNEQFF. The CDR3 coding sequence is TGTGCCAGCAGACGAAGGTTGGCTAGCGGGAGCAATGAGCAGTTCTTC.

This clone is a singleton in its sample. The chain recombines TRBV19 with TRBJ2-2; weak D call: TRBD1 (6 bases). The CDR3 spans 14 residues. Per the germline V gene, CDR1 is LNHDA and CDR2 is SQIVND (reference sequence). V was pared by 6 bases and J by 5 bases, with 13 bases between. The CDR3 coding sequence is TGTGCCAGTAGGAACCCAGGGGAAACCGGGGAGCTGTTTTTT. It codes for CASRNPGETGELFF.

CDR3 nucleotide sequence: TGTGCCAGCAGCGTGGAACCTGGGGGCAATCAGCCCCAGCATTTT. Its translation: CASSVEPGGNQPQHF. This rearrangement joins TRBV9 to TRBJ1-5, with no clear D. V was pared by 2 bases and J by 2 bases, with 11 bases between. This CDR3 contains 15 residues. Germline CDR1 is SGDLS and CDR2 is YYNGEE.

The rearrangement uses TRBV19 and TRBJ1-1, with D possibly matching TRBD1 (6 bases). Germline assignment: CDR1 LNHDA and CDR2 SQIVND (reference sequence). V dropped 1 base and J dropped 1 base, with 22 bases sitting between them. The CDR3 has 19 residues. The CDR3 region is CASSIAFRGPIGGNTEAFF. Here the CDR3 DNA reads TGTGCCAGTAGTATAGCGTTTCGGGGGCCCATTGGGGGGAACACTGAAGCTTTCTTT.

The chain links TRBV20-1 to TRBJ2-3; D perhaps matches TRBD2 (6 bases). V dropped 3 bases and J dropped 0 bases, with 16 bases sitting between them. The CDR3 runs 16 residues. Per germline, CDR1 DFQATT and CDR2 SNEGSKA (reference sequence). The CDR3 loop reads CSASSLSRGSTDTQYF. The CDR3 DNA reads as TGCAGTGCTAGTTCGCTATCGCGGGGTAGCACAGATACGCAGTATTTT.

The chain recombines TRBV7-2 with TRBJ2-2; 7 nucleotides agree with TRBD2. Per germline, CDR1 SGHTA and CDR2 FQGNSA. Germline trimming cut 1 base from V and 4 bases from J; bases unmatched to any gene: 9. This CDR3 spans 17 amino acids. CDR3 bases: TGTGCCAGCAGCTTAGTGACGGCGGGAGTAGGCACCGGGGAGCTGTTTTTT. It is translated as CASSLVTAGVGTGELFF. The entire variable domain, with the rest obtained from reference TRBV7-2 and TRBJ2-2, is as follows: GAGVSQSPSNKVTEKGKDVELRCDPISGHTALYWYRQSLGQGLEFLIYFQGNSAPDKSGLPSDRFSAERTGGSVSTLTIQRTQQEDSAVYLCASSLVTAGVGTGELFFGEGSRLTVL.